The 32 T cell receptor beta chains given below trace back to one sample, sequenced in a study of ipilimumab plus nivolumab after autologous stem cell transplantation. Libraries were prepared by immunoSEQ multiplex PCR; TCRdb keeps only in-frame clonotypes and omits some of them. The sample yields fewer than 85,000 clones, more than 80% seen once. Sequenced material: PBMCs, taken in a trial of ipilimumab plus nivolumab as post-transplant consolidation. The receptors shown here come from a male donor with diffuse large B-cell lymphoma.

The chain carries TRBV7-9 and TRBJ2-7; the D is unclear. CDR3 length: 13 amino acids. CDR1 and CDR2 (germline): SEHNR, FQNEAQ (reference sequence). V lost 5 bases, J lost 3 bases, and 11 bases lay in between. CDR3 protein: CASSPSPHYEQYF. The CDR3 DNA is TGTGCCAGCAGCCCCTCCCCCCACTACGAGCAGTACTTC.

The chain carries TRBV4-1 and TRBJ1-1, with TRBD1 identical over 7 bases. Germline values: CDR1 MGHRA, CDR2 YSYEKL. CDR3 length: 18 amino acids. V was pared by 3 bases and J by 1 base, with 14 bases of the junction left unmatched. The CDR3 is CASSQLPFRGGGNTEAFF. Here the CDR3 DNA reads TGCGCCAGCAGCCAGCTTCCCTTCAGGGGGGGTGGGAACACTGAAGCTTTCTTT.

The V call is TRBV30, the J call TRBJ2-3; 8 bases fit TRBD2. The CDR3 has 15 residues. With 2 bases clipped from V and 0 bases from J, the junction kept 4 bases outside the gene matches. CDR1 and CDR2 from the germline V gene are GTSNPN and SVGIG (reference sequence). DNA of the CDR3: TGTGCCTGGAGTATATTAGCGGGGAGCACAGATACGCAGTATTTT. Amino acids: CAWSILAGSTDTQYF. Full variable domain (remainder filled in from reference TRBV30 and TRBJ2-3): SQTIHQWPATLVQPVGSPLSLECTVEGTSNPNLYWYRQAAGRGLQLLFYSVGIGQISSEVPQNLSASRPQDRQFILSSKKLLLSDSGFYLCAWSILAGSTDTQYFGPGTRLTVL.

This clone came up a few times. The rearrangement uses TRBV2 and TRBJ2-5, with no clear D. Trimming removed 5 bases at V and 1 base at J, with 8 bases between. CDR3 size: 13 residues. Looked up from germline, CDR1 is SNHLY and CDR2 is FYNNEI. CDR3 coding DNA: TGTGCCAGCAGTTCCCGGGCCCAAGAGACCCAGTACTTC. Translating gives CASSSRAQETQYF.

CDR3 sequence: CASSFTGAVYEQYF. The DNA for the CDR3 is TGTGCCAGCAGTTTCACAGGGGCGGTCTACGAGCAGTACTTC. This chain uses TRBV27 with TRBJ2-7, with TRBD1 identical over 7 bases. V trimming: 3 bases; J trimming: 3 bases; junction bases outside the gene matches: 5. The CDR3 is 14 amino acids. CDR1 and CDR2 (germline): MNHEY, SMNVEV (reference sequence).

This chain links TRBV10-3 with TRBJ2-1, with D perhaps being TRBD1 or TRBD2 (8 bases each). V gave up 3 bases and J gave up 0 bases, with 24 bases separating them. The CDR3 runs to 20 residues. CDR1 is ENHRY, CDR2 SYGVKD, per germline. In DNA form, the CDR3 reads TGTGCCATCAGTGACGACAGGGGACTAGGAGCTAAAAGCTCCTACAATGAGCAGTTCTTC. This sequence encodes CAISDDRGLGAKSSYNEQFF.

The table lists this clone with a few counts. The V gene is TRBV5-6, the J gene TRBJ1-2; TRBD1 might be the D (5 bases). V was pared by 2 bases and J by 3 bases, with 8 bases between. Germline CDR1 is SGHDT and CDR2 is YYEEEE. The CDR3 runs 13 residues. The DNA for the CDR3 is TGTGCCAGCAGCTTCGGCAGGGACTATGGCTACACCTTC. Residues: CASSFGRDYGYTF.

The V and J genes are TRBV6-1 and TRBJ2-5; D not certain. The CDR3 has 17 amino acids. Germline values: CDR1 MNHNS, CDR2 SASEGT. Trimming removed 1 base from V and 1 base from J, with 16 bases in between. CDR3: CASSEGWGGKPQETQYF. Here the CDR3 DNA reads TGTGCCAGCAGTGAAGGGTGGGGTGGGAAACCCCAAGAGACCCAGTACTTC.

The genes are TRBV19 and TRBJ2-7, with TRBD1 matching over 10 bases. This CDR3 has 11 amino acids. Germline CDR1 is LNHDA and CDR2 is SQIVND (reference sequence). V lost 8 bases, J lost 5 bases, and 0 bases stayed unmatched. This chain's CDR3 is CASGQGDEQYF. In DNA, the CDR3 is TGTGCCAGTGGACAGGGGGACGAGCAGTACTTC.

The chain couples TRBV29-1 to TRBJ1-6; D might be TRBD1 (6 bases). V was clipped by 5 bases and J by 2 bases, with 7 bases between them. CDR3 size: 13 residues. In germline, CDR1 is SQVTM, CDR2 ANQGSEA. The CDR3 bases are TGCAGCGTTCGGGACACCTATAATTCACCCCTCCACTTT. Its protein product is CSVRDTYNSPLHF.

The chain recombines TRBV7-9 with TRBJ1-5, with 8 nucleotides matching TRBD1. The CDR3 is 16 amino acids. Per germline, CDR1 SEHNR and CDR2 FQNEAQ (reference sequence). The J segment lost 6 bases and the V segment lost 3 bases, leaving 10 bases of the junction unmatched. The CDR3 reads CASSFFQGASIQPQHF. The CDR3 DNA reads TGTGCCAGCAGCTTCTTCCAGGGGGCATCGATTCAGCCCCAGCATTTT.

The chain is built from TRBV9 and TRBJ1-1; TRBD1 matches at 7 bases. The germline V gene has CDR1 SGDLS and CDR2 YYNGEE. CDR3 length equals 15 residues. J gave up 6 bases and V 4 bases, and 12 bases lay outside the gene matches. In DNA, the CDR3 is TGTGCCAGCAGCCCCACGTCAGGGGGGGCATCTGAAGCTTTCTTT. This codes for CASSPTSGGASEAFF.

The chain recombines TRBV19 with TRBJ2-6; D unclear. CDR1 is LNHDA, CDR2 SQIVND, per germline (reference sequence). The germline V and J ends were trimmed by 0 bases and 0 bases, with 9 bases remaining between them. The CDR3 consists of 17 residues. The DNA of the CDR3 is TGTGCCAGTAGTATAGATCCCCCCTACTCTGGGGCCAACGTCCTGACTTTC. It specifies CASSIDPPYSGANVLTF.

The chain recombines TRBV11-2 with TRBJ1-6, with 8 bases fitting TRBD1. The germline V gene has CDR1 SGHAT and CDR2 FQNNGV. The junction had 1 base not matched to a gene; V was cut back by 3 bases and J by 6 bases. The CDR3 sequence is 14 residues long. DNA for the CDR3: TGTGCCAGCAGCTTCGGACAGGGTAATTCACCCCTCCACTTT. Residues: CASSFGQGNSPLHF.

The V and J genes are TRBV9 and TRBJ1-1, with D tentatively TRBD1 (6 bases). The CDR3 extends over 15 amino acids. The V gene lost 4 bases and the J gene lost 1 base, with 14 bases spanning the gap. Germline V gene lookup returns CDR1 SGDLS and CDR2 YYNGEE. CDR3 DNA sequence: TGTGCCAGCAGCCAAGAAGGGGGGTCGAACACTGAAGCTTTCTTT. It encodes CASSQEGGSNTEAFF.

This chain joins TRBV20-1 and TRBJ1-2, with D unresolved. From germline, CDR1 is DFQATT and CDR2 SNEGSKA (reference sequence). The CDR3 covers 11 residues. Trimming removed 2 bases at V and 5 bases at J, with 6 bases between. Written as DNA, the CDR3 is TGCAGTGCTAGACTGCCTTATGGCTACACCTTC. Residues: CSARLPYGYTF.

The chain joins TRBV7-3 to TRBJ1-1, with no clear D. This CDR3 region has 13 residues. The germline V and J ends were trimmed by 0 bases and 1 base, with 3 bases remaining between them. Per germline, CDR1 SGHTA and CDR2 FQGTGA. CDR3 sequence reads: CASSLTANTEAFF. CDR3 DNA: TGTGCCAGCAGCTTAACGGCGAACACTGAAGCTTTCTTT.

The V gene is TRBV15, the J gene TRBJ2-3; TRBD2 might be the D (5 bases). The germline V gene has CDR1 LNHNV and CDR2 YYDKDF (reference sequence). Trimming removed 1 base from V and 3 bases from J, with 8 bases in between. The CDR3 covers 14 residues. CDR3 loop: CATSRVPGTDTQYF. For the CDR3, the DNA is TGTGCCACCAGCAGAGTCCCGGGAACAGATACGCAGTATTTT.

This chain links TRBV9 with TRBJ1-3, with D perhaps matching TRBD1 (5 bases). This CDR3 spans 15 amino acids. The germline V gene encodes CDR1 SGDLS and CDR2 YYNGEE. The V gene lost 4 bases and the J gene lost 4 bases, with 15 bases spanning the gap. CDR3 coding DNA: TGTGCCAGCAGCCTCCCGGGACGATGGGGAAACACCATATATTTT. This encodes CASSLPGRWGNTIYF. Full variable domain (outside the CDR3, taken from reference TRBV9 and TRBJ1-3): DSGVTQTPKHLITATGQRVTLRCSPRSGDLSVYWYQQSLDQGLQFLIQYYNGEERAKGNILERFSAQQFPDLHSELNLSSLELGDSALYFCASSLPGRWGNTIYFGEGSWLTVV.

The chain carries TRBV7-7 and TRBJ2-5; the D gene is possibly TRBD2 (7 bases). Trimming took 1 base from V and 7 from J, leaving 19 bases between them. The CDR3 has 16 amino acids. CDR1 is SSHAT, CDR2 FNYEAQ, per germline (reference sequence). The CDR3 protein is CASSLVSGDISGTQYF. The CDR3 DNA sequence: TGTGCCAGCAGCTTAGTGAGCGGGGACATTTCGGGGACCCAGTACTTC.

Regarding this clone: This CDR3 is also generated by other DNA sequences in the sample. The chain links TRBV5-4 to TRBJ1-2; the D is unclear. The CDR3 loop spans 12 amino acids. V dropped 0 bases and J dropped 5 bases, with 5 bases sitting between them. Germline V gives CDR1 SGHNT, CDR2 YYREEE (reference sequence). CDR3 DNA: TGTGCCAGCAGCTTGGATGGTTATGGCTACACCTTC. Translation gives CASSLDGYGYTF.

V is TRBV12-5 and J is TRBJ1-5, with TRBD1 matching over 9 bases. Germline lookup yields CDR1 LGHNT and CDR2 FRNRAP. The trim removed 0 bases at V and 3 bases at J, leaving 6 bases unmatched. The CDR3 consists of 17 residues. CDR3 sequence: CASGLVGGQGLNQPQHF. The CDR3 nucleotides read TGTGCTAGTGGTTTGGTCGGGGGACAGGGACTCAATCAGCCCCAGCATTTT.

This chain joins TRBV5-4 and TRBJ2-3, with TRBD1 matching 8 bases. The CDR3 is 13 residues long. Germline-derived CDR1 and CDR2 are SGHNT and YYREEE (reference sequence). V was clipped by 3 bases and J by 5 bases; unmatched bases: 2. CDR3 in DNA: TGTGCCAGCAGCTACGACAGGGGAGATACGCAGTATTTT. Translation: CASSYDRGDTQYF.

The chain is built from TRBV7-2 and TRBJ1-6; 8 nucleotides line up with TRBD1. The CDR3 consists of 14 residues. Trimming took 5 bases from V and 9 from J; bases not matched to a gene: 6. In germline, CDR1 is SGHTA, CDR2 FQGNSA. The chain's CDR3 is CASSQGAQGSPLHF. The CDR3 DNA follows: TGTGCCAGCAGCCAGGGGGCCCAGGGTTCACCCCTCCACTTT.

The table lists this clone with a few counts. The rearrangement joins TRBV28 to TRBJ1-5, with a weak D call TRBD1 (5 bases). The germline V gene encodes CDR1 MDHEN and CDR2 SYDVKM. The CDR3 sequence is 16 residues long. The ends were cut back, 5 bases at V and 3 bases at J, with 17 bases in the middle. CDR3: CASSARGRGDNQPQHF. The CDR3 nucleotides are TGTGCCAGCAGTGCCCGGGGGAGGGGTGACAATCAGCCCCAGCATTTT. The full variable domain, with the rest looked up from reference TRBV28 and TRBJ1-5, is DVKVTQSSRYLVKRTGEKVFLECVQDMDHENMFWYRQDPGLGLRLIYFSYDVKMKEKGDIPEGYSVSREKKERFSLILESASTNQTSMYLCASSARGRGDNQPQHFGDGTRLSIL.

CDR3 in DNA: TGTGCCCAGAGCTCCTACAATGAGCAGTTCTTC. As protein: CAQSSYNEQFF. J is TRBJ2-1 and V is TRBV30; D call uncertain. Looked up from germline, CDR1 is GTSNPN and CDR2 is SVGIG (reference sequence). The V end lost 8 bases, the J end lost 0 bases, and 5 bases lay between the germline ends. There are 11 residues in the CDR3.

The chain couples TRBV7-9 to TRBJ1-6, with 8 nucleotides matching TRBD1. This CDR3 has 15 residues. V shed 5 bases, J shed 7 bases, and the junction held 7 bases outside the gene matches. Germline V gene data show CDR1 as SEHNR and CDR2 as FQNEAQ (reference sequence). In nucleotides, the CDR3 is TGTGCCAGCAGCCCGACCGGGACAGGCAATTCACCCCTCCACTTT. It encodes CASSPTGTGNSPLHF.

V usage is TRBV4-1 and J usage is TRBJ1-1, with D perhaps matching TRBD1 (6 bases). Germline CDR1 reads MGHRA; CDR2 reads YSYEKL. V was trimmed by 0 bases and J by 5 bases, leaving 16 bases between them. The CDR3 covers 16 residues. The CDR3: CASSQDPRRGGTEAFF. CDR3 coding DNA: TGCGCCAGCAGCCAAGATCCTAGAAGGGGGGGGACTGAAGCTTTCTTT.

V and J are TRBV6-1 and TRBJ2-1; no firm D call. The CDR3 loop spans 13 amino acids. Germline V lookup: CDR1 MNHNS, CDR2 SASEGT. V was cut by 1 base and J by 10 bases, with 11 bases left in between. The DNA for the CDR3 is TGTGCCAGCAGTGAAGGACTCCAAAGGGAGCAGTTCTTC. This encodes CASSEGLQREQFF.

V gene TRBV6-5 combines with J gene TRBJ1-2, with D possibly matching TRBD1 (5 bases). Per germline, CDR1 MNHEY and CDR2 SVGAGI. CDR3 size: 13 residues. V was trimmed by 5 bases and J by 6 bases, leaving 13 bases between them. The DNA for the CDR3 is TGTGCCAGCAGTACCTCAGGGTGGGATGGCTACACCTTC. It codes for CASSTSGWDGYTF.

V and J are TRBV7-9 and TRBJ2-3; 10 bases agree with TRBD1. J gave up 2 bases and V 5 bases, and 7 bases lay outside the gene matches. CDR1 and CDR2 from the germline V gene are SEHNR and FQNEAQ (reference sequence). This CDR3 has 16 residues. This chain's CDR3 is CASSLGDRGPTDTQYF. The DNA of the CDR3 is TGTGCCAGCAGCCTGGGGGACAGGGGCCCCACAGATACGCAGTATTTT.

Only a few counts were recorded for this clone. The chain recombines TRBV7-2 with TRBJ1-1, with TRBD1 matching 7 bases. This CDR3 is 14 amino acids long. Germline V gives CDR1 SGHTA, CDR2 FQGNSA. V lost 0 bases, J lost 4 bases, and 2 bases stayed unmatched. The CDR3 nucleotides are TGTGCCAGCAGCTTAGCCCCAGGGGGCACTGAAGCTTTCTTT. Residues: CASSLAPGGTEAFF.